This T cell receptor beta chain was sequenced during a study of OX40 agonist ivuxolimab in advanced cancers. About the study: Those enrolled were 80% to 85% male, with a mean age of approximately 60 years and ages from about 20 to 85. Broader study findings: Among T cells, CD8+ cells averaged more expanded clones than CD4+ cells.

The repertoire was sequenced with immunoSEQ multiplex PCR; TCRdb's copy has only in-frame clones and lacks some. The repertoire includes 100,000 or so clones, approximately 84% of them detected once, and around 5.5% sits in the top ten. V was shortened by 7 bases and J by 9 bases, with 12 bases between the two germline ends. The germline gives CDR1 SNHLY, CDR2 FYNNEI. CDR3 length: 11 amino acids. Autoimmune disease history or systemic immunosuppression led to patients being barred. This clone has more than one count but fewer than ten. Its antigen is undetermined. Sequenced here: CD4+ or CD8+ T cells sorted from blood, sampled in a trial of the OX40 agonist ivuxolimab. The sequence derives from an adult with an advanced solid tumor such as melanoma, head and neck, liver or kidney cancer. This chain joins TRBV2 and TRBJ1-1; tentative D call: TRBD1 (5 bases). In DNA form, the CDR3 reads TGTGCCAGCAATCCGACAGTTCAAGCTTTCTTT. As protein: CASNPTVQAFF.